This TCR beta chain is drawn from a study of Ad26.COV2.S vaccination and SARS-CoV-2 variants. As for the study in general: Of the COV1001 trial arms, the Ad26.COV2.S arm included the donor. Participants got Ad26.COV2.S intramuscularly, once or twice 56 days apart.

Assay: immunoSEQ multiplex PCR; the TCRdb copy retains only in-frame clones and omits some. The sample shows hundreds of thousands of clones, roughly nine tenths of them seen only once. Germline CDR1 and CDR2: SEHNR and FQNEAQ (reference sequence). There are 17 residues in the CDR3. Trimming removed 5 bases from V and 1 base from J; junction bases left unmatched: 8. Stated treatment: 15 to 20 received Ad26.COV2.S at low or high dose, single or two shots; five or six received placebo; per-sample allocation not given. Repertoires come from day 63 after the first vaccine or placebo injection. Whoever gave the sample was an adult aged 18-55 years in Boston. Vaccination employed an Ad26 vector expressing the Wuhan-strain SARS-CoV-2 spike.

Source: peripheral blood, taken in a trial of Ad26.COV2.S vaccine versus placebo. The receptor was isolated from a person aged 18 to 65 who received the Ad26.COV2.S COVID-19 vaccine or a placebo. The chain couples TRBV7-9 to TRBJ1-5; 10 bases are a match to TRBD1. The chain's CDR3 is CASSIGTGEGSNQPQHF. CDR3 sequence (DNA): TGTGCCAGCAGCATCGGGACAGGGGAAGGGAGCAATCAGCCCCAGCATTTT.